These 28 T cell receptor beta chains share one sample of origin, sequenced in a study of shared clonotypes between healthy human individuals. Clones were sequenced by immunoSEQ multiplex PCR, and TCRdb holds only the in-frame ones, with some missing. In the table there are roughly 1 million clones, 60% to 80% of which are singletons. Material: memory CD4+ T cells sorted from blood. Subset defined: CD45RA-negative fraction. The receptors were sampled from a man aged 18 to 29 in good health.

V is TRBV10-1 and J is TRBJ2-2; 13 nucleotides match TRBD2. With 8 bases clipped from V and 4 bases from J, the junction kept 16 bases outside the gene matches. Germline CDR1 is WNHNN and CDR2 is SYGVQD (reference sequence). The CDR3 covers 19 residues. In DNA form, the CDR3 reads TGCGCCAGCTACAACCCAACACCGGGACTAGCGGGGATCACCGGGGAGCTGTTTTTT. Its protein product is CASYNPTPGLAGITGELFF.

This chain uses TRBV27 with TRBJ1-4; D call uncertain. This CDR3 is 15 amino acids long. Germline-derived CDR1 and CDR2 are MNHEY and SMNVEV (reference sequence). Trimming took off 6 bases at V and 0 bases at J, with 11 bases between the two ends. The CDR3 loop is CASSGRTATNEKLFF. CDR3 in DNA: TGTGCCAGCAGCGGCAGGACGGCAACTAATGAAAAACTGTTTTTT.

This chain connects TRBV6-6 to TRBJ2-7, with 7 positions matching TRBD2. Germline lookup yields CDR1 MNHNY and CDR2 SVGAGI (reference sequence). The CDR3 has 16 residues. The ends lost 4 bases at V and 0 bases at J; junction bases unmatched: 9. The CDR3 DNA reads TGTGCCAGCAGTTCCCTTTGGGAGGGGAGCTCCTACGAGCAGTACTTC. Protein product: CASSSLWEGSSYEQYF.

J is TRBJ2-5 and V is TRBV4-3; weak D call: TRBD2 (6 bases). Germline V gene lookup returns CDR1 LGHNA and CDR2 YSLEER. V shed 3 bases and J shed 1 base, with 12 bases lying between them. The CDR3 sequence is 15 residues long. In DNA form, the CDR3 reads TGCGCCAGCAGCCAGACCCGGGACTTCCAAGAGACCCAGTACTTC. It encodes CASSQTRDFQETQYF.

The chain carries TRBV5-4 and TRBJ1-1; perhaps TRBD1 as D (5 bases). The CDR3 spans 15 residues. V lost 4 bases and J 4 bases, leaving 17 bases between the germline ends. The V gene's germline CDR1 is SGHNT and CDR2 YYREEE (reference sequence). CDR3 in DNA: TGTGCCAGCAGCCCACGTGAGAAGGGGAGCACTGAAGCTTTCTTT. It codes for CASSPREKGSTEAFF.

This clone was seen many times. In nucleotides, the CDR3 is TGTGCCAGTAGTATGTGGGACGGCGCTAACTATGGCTACACCTTC. It specifies CASSMWDGANYGYTF. The chain is built from TRBV19 and TRBJ1-2, with D possibly TRBD1 on 5 matching bases. CDR1 is LNHDA and CDR2 is SQIVND in the germline V gene (reference sequence). V lost 3 bases and J 0 bases, leaving 11 bases between the germline ends. The CDR3 spans 15 residues.

The rearrangement links TRBV2 to TRBJ1-6; no firm D call. The length of the CDR3 is 14 residues. With 8 bases removed from V and 10 bases from J, the gap between germline ends came to 18 bases. The germline gives CDR1 SNHLY, CDR2 FYNNEI. CDR3 DNA sequence: TGTGCCAGCCAATACACCCCAGAGGGATCACCCCTCCACTTT. Residues: CASQYTPEGSPLHF.

The chain has TRBV18 and TRBJ1-6; the D is unclear. Trimming left V 3 bases short and J 10 bases short, with 10 bases between. CDR3 size: 13 residues. Germline V CDR1 and CDR2: KGHSH, LQKENI. In DNA form, the CDR3 reads TGTGCCAGCTCACCGCGCAAAAACTCACCCCTCCACTTT. Protein sequence: CASSPRKNSPLHF.

The V and J genes are TRBV7-9 and TRBJ1-3; possible D gene TRBD1, 5 bases. Per the germline V gene, CDR1 is SEHNR and CDR2 is FQNEAQ (reference sequence). The CDR3 runs 11 residues. V was pared by 10 bases and J by 7 bases, with 11 bases between. CDR3 residues: CATQGENTIYF. The CDR3, as DNA: TGTGCCACCCAGGGAGAGAACACCATATATTTT.

V is TRBV5-1 and J is TRBJ2-5; TRBD2 matches at 8 bases. The V segment lost 4 bases and the J segment 2 bases; nucleotides outside the gene matches: 4. The CDR3 is 14 amino acids. Germline lookup yields CDR1 SGHRS and CDR2 YFSETQ. The CDR3 coding sequence is TGCGCCAGCAGCATAGCGGGGTCACAAGAGACCCAGTACTTC. It codes for CASSIAGSQETQYF.

V gene TRBV5-6 combines with J gene TRBJ2-7; unclear D gene. Trimming pared 0 bases from V and 9 bases from J, leaving 10 bases between. The CDR3 totals 12 residues. The germline gives CDR1 SGHDT, CDR2 YYEEEE. The DNA of the CDR3 is TGTGCCAGCAGCTTGGCCCGACAAGGGCAGTACTTC. It codes for CASSLARQGQYF.

The chain is built from TRBV5-6 and TRBJ2-1, with 7 bases lining up with TRBD1. CDR1 and CDR2 (germline): SGHDT, YYEEEE. Trimming at V came to 1 base and at J to 0 bases, leaving 4 bases not matched to a gene. The CDR3 runs 16 residues. CDR3 amino acids: CASSLRGPSSYNEQFF. The CDR3 coding sequence is TGTGCCAGCAGCTTGAGGGGGCCTAGCTCCTACAATGAGCAGTTCTTC.

J is TRBJ2-1 and V is TRBV6-5, with 8 positions matching TRBD2. Germline V CDR1 and CDR2: MNHEY, SVGAGI. The CDR3 length is 13 residues. The J segment lost 8 bases and the V segment lost 2 bases, leaving 2 bases of the junction unmatched. In nucleotides, the CDR3 is TGTGCCAGCAGTTACGGGACTAGATATGAGCAGTTCTTC. Translated, it gives CASSYGTRYEQFF.

In this sample, this clone turned up a few times. The chain employs TRBV28 and TRBJ1-5, with 8 bases lining up with TRBD1. Germline trimming cut 0 bases from V and 7 bases from J; bases unmatched to any gene: 5. This CDR3 region has 15 residues. The germline V gene has CDR1 MDHEN and CDR2 SYDVKM. CDR3 DNA: TGTGCCAGCAGTTTATGGCAGGGGGCAGGGCAGCCCCAGCATTTT. Translation gives CASSLWQGAGQPQHF.

Points on this clone: Other nucleotide sequences in the sample specify the same CDR3. This rearrangement joins TRBV7-2 to TRBJ2-7; D gene unclear. Germline V lookup: CDR1 SGHTA, CDR2 FQGNSA. Between the trimmed V and J ends, which lost 0 bases and 7 bases, there was a span of 7 bases. CDR3 length equals 12 residues. DNA of the CDR3: TGTGCCAGCAGCTTAGCCGGACGGGAGCAGTACTTC. Translation: CASSLAGREQYF.

The chain carries TRBV19 and TRBJ2-1; unclear D gene. Per the germline V gene, CDR1 is LNHDA and CDR2 is SQIVND (reference sequence). The CDR3 runs to 14 residues. Trimming removed 7 bases at V and 10 bases at J, with 20 bases between. The CDR3 sequence: CASTLNILGGEQFF. CDR3 coding DNA: TGTGCCAGTACCCTAAATATTCTAGGTGGCGAGCAGTTCTTC.

For the CDR3, the DNA is TGTGCCAGCAACCCGACAGGAAAGCAAGGAGCACCCCTCCACTTT. It translates to CASNPTGKQGAPLHF. The V gene is TRBV7-2, the J gene TRBJ1-6; D may be TRBD1 (6 bases). The CDR3 totals 15 residues. Per the germline V gene, CDR1 is SGHTA and CDR2 is FQGNSA. Deletions cut 7 bases from V and 11 bases from J, with 21 bases between.

This chain uses TRBV6-5 with TRBJ1-2; D ambiguous. This CDR3 comprises 16 residues. The germline V and J ends were trimmed by 2 bases and 4 bases, with 17 bases remaining between them. Germline V gives CDR1 MNHEY, CDR2 SVGAGI. The CDR3: CASSYRETGLGYGYTF. CDR3 coding DNA: TGTGCCAGCAGTTACAGAGAGACCGGACTGGGCTATGGCTACACCTTC.

The rearrangement joins TRBV5-1 to TRBJ2-3; 8 bases line up with TRBD1. This CDR3 has 17 amino acids. V trimming: 0 bases; J trimming: 1 base; junction bases outside the gene matches: 7. CDR1 is SGHRS, CDR2 YFSETQ, per germline. The CDR3, as DNA: TGCGCCAGCAGCTTGGGGCTCGGACAGGGAGGCACAGATACGCAGTATTTT. It codes for CASSLGLGQGGTDTQYF.

V is TRBV10-2 and J is TRBJ2-2, with 8 bases aligning to TRBD2. After removal of 7 bases from V and 5 bases from J, the junction contained 9 bases not matched to a gene. CDR3 length: 15 residues. CDR1 WSHSY and CDR2 SAAADI come from the germline V gene. The CDR3 loop is CASNPSGGTTGELFF. The CDR3 DNA reads TGCGCCAGCAACCCGAGCGGGGGCACTACCGGGGAGCTGTTTTTT.

V is TRBV5-4 and J is TRBJ2-3; 8 bases map to TRBD2. Germline trimming cut 4 bases from V and 7 bases from J; bases unmatched to any gene: 14. CDR1 and CDR2 (germline): SGHNT, YYREEE (reference sequence). There are 16 residues in the CDR3. The chain's CDR3 is CASSPGVSGVIYTQYF. CDR3 sequence (DNA): TGTGCCAGCAGCCCCGGGGTTAGCGGGGTGATTTATACGCAGTATTTT.

V usage is TRBV7-2 and J usage is TRBJ2-3; TRBD2 is a possible D gene (5 bases). Between the trimmed V and J ends, which lost 1 base and 10 bases, there was a span of 9 bases. CDR1 SGHTA and CDR2 FQGNSA come from the germline V gene. CDR3 length equals 12 residues. In DNA form, the CDR3 reads TGTGCCAGCAGCTTAGGCGCGGGTGCGCAGTATTTT. Protein sequence: CASSLGAGAQYF.

This clone was observed a few times. V usage is TRBV11-2 and J usage is TRBJ2-1; perhaps TRBD1 as D (6 bases). The CDR3 length is 14 residues. The germline gives CDR1 SGHAT, CDR2 FQNNGV. V lost 8 bases and J lost 4, with 15 bases in between. The CDR3 DNA is TGTGCCAGCGGACTTTTGGGGGCATACAATGAGCAGTTCTTC. This translates into CASGLLGAYNEQFF.

This clone was counted once. The chain joins TRBV6-1 to TRBJ1-3, with D unclear. The CDR3 totals 13 residues. Trimming pared 1 base from V and 3 bases from J, leaving 4 bases between. Germline V gene lookup returns CDR1 MNHNS and CDR2 SASEGT. CDR3 DNA: TGTGCCAGCAGTGAAGTTGGTGGAAACACCATATATTTT. It specifies CASSEVGGNTIYF.

The CDR3 sequence: CASSTMADTQYF. CDR3 bases: TGTGCCAGCAGTACTATGGCGGATACGCAGTATTTT. The genes are TRBV28 and TRBJ2-3, with D unresolved. The ends were cut back, 5 bases at V and 6 bases at J, with 9 bases in the middle. Germline CDR1 MDHEN, CDR2 SYDVKM. CDR3 length equals 12 residues.

This chain joins TRBV28 and TRBJ1-4, with D unresolved. Trimming removed 4 bases at V and 6 bases at J, with 9 bases between. The CDR3 is 13 residues long. The germline V gene has CDR1 MDHEN and CDR2 SYDVKM. The CDR3 sequence: CASSSQNYEKLFF. The CDR3 coding sequence is TGTGCCAGCAGTTCCCAAAATTATGAAAAACTGTTTTTT.

The chain couples TRBV5-5 to TRBJ1-2, with D perhaps TRBD1 (6 bases). CDR3 length: 17 amino acids. Germline assignment: CDR1 SGHKS and CDR2 YYEKEE (reference sequence). V dropped 0 bases and J dropped 2 bases, with 17 bases sitting between them. The CDR3 region has the DNA TGTGCCAGCAGCTTGGCCCTCGGATGGGGGCTAAACTATGGCTACACCTTC. Its translation is CASSLALGWGLNYGYTF. The full variable domain, with the rest looked up from reference TRBV5-5 and TRBJ1-2, is DAGVTQSPTHLIKTRGQQVTLRCSPISGHKSVSWYQQVLGQGPQFIFQYYEKEERGRGNFPDRFSARQFPNYSSELNVNALLLGDSALYLCASSLALGWGLNYGYTFGSGTRLTVV.

The genes are TRBV12-2 and TRBJ2-1; TRBD2, the table's D call, was not compared with the DNA. TRBV12-2 is a documented pseudogene. The length of the CDR3 is 16 residues. In DNA form, the CDR3 reads TGTGCAAGTCGCTTAGTACCGGCGGGAGTCTACAATGAGCAGTTCTTC. It is translated as CASRLVPAGVYNEQFF.